The present TCR beta chain was sequenced within a study of cytomegalovirus exposure and HLA in healthy donors. Notes on the study in general: Later analysis reportedly placed an Asian-associated ancestry cluster below the roughly 700-donor mean in N-insertions. Accurate predictions that matched the HLA-A and HLA-B alleles of most subjects were reportedly made from TCR beta sequences. There were a few CMV-associated chains whose specificity for CMV antigens was confirmed in vitro. Cytomegalovirus association was assigned to approximately 180 TCR beta chains.

This clone occurred a few times. The antigen remains unidentified. Other DNA variants within this sample encode the same CDR3. The PCR employed 60 Vbeta primers together with 13 Jbeta primers. The protocol was immunoSEQ multiplex PCR, while the TCRdb copy is restricted to in-frame clones and leaves out a portion. The sample holds roughly 140,000 clones, about 64% seen once. V was cut by 2 bases and J by 7 bases, with 10 bases left in between. The germline gives CDR1 SGHKS, CDR2 YYEKEE (reference sequence). The CDR3 length is 12 residues. Specimen: PBMCs. The sequence derives from a woman between 25 and 40 years old in good health and CMV-seropositive. V is TRBV5-5 and J is TRBJ2-7, with TRBD2 as a possible D gene (5 bases). The CDR3: CASSFTGEEQYF. The CDR3 nucleotides are TGTGCCAGCAGCTTTACCGGGGAGGAGCAGTACTTC.